One and the same sample provided the 2 T cell receptor beta chains below, sequenced in a study of control samples from healthy donors and cancer patients. Sequencing was performed with immunoSEQ multiplex PCR; in TCRdb, only in-frame clones are kept and a portion is missing. The repertoire includes about 410,000 clones, 80% to 95% of them detected once, and 5.5% to 8% sits in the top ten. The sample taken for sequencing was PBMCs. These receptors all stem from a middle-aged man with head and neck cancer.

The V gene is TRBV5-1, the J gene TRBJ1-2; 9 bases align to TRBD1. Germline V gene sequence: CDR1 SGHRS, CDR2 YFSETQ. This CDR3 spans 13 amino acids. Trimming at V came to 3 bases and at J to 8 bases, leaving 5 bases not matched to a gene. CDR3 amino acids: CASSSDRGGGYTF. DNA for the CDR3: TGCGCCAGCAGCTCGGACAGGGGAGGCGGCTACACCTTC.

The chain joins TRBV7-9 to TRBJ1-2; D ambiguous. This CDR3 has 15 residues. V dropped 5 bases and J dropped 10 bases, with 23 bases sitting between them. CDR1 SEHNR and CDR2 FQNEAQ come from the germline V gene (reference sequence). The CDR3 DNA is TGTGCCAGCAGCCCTGAGTCTTGGTCTTTAAAAGACTACACCTTC. Its protein product is CASSPESWSLKDYTF.